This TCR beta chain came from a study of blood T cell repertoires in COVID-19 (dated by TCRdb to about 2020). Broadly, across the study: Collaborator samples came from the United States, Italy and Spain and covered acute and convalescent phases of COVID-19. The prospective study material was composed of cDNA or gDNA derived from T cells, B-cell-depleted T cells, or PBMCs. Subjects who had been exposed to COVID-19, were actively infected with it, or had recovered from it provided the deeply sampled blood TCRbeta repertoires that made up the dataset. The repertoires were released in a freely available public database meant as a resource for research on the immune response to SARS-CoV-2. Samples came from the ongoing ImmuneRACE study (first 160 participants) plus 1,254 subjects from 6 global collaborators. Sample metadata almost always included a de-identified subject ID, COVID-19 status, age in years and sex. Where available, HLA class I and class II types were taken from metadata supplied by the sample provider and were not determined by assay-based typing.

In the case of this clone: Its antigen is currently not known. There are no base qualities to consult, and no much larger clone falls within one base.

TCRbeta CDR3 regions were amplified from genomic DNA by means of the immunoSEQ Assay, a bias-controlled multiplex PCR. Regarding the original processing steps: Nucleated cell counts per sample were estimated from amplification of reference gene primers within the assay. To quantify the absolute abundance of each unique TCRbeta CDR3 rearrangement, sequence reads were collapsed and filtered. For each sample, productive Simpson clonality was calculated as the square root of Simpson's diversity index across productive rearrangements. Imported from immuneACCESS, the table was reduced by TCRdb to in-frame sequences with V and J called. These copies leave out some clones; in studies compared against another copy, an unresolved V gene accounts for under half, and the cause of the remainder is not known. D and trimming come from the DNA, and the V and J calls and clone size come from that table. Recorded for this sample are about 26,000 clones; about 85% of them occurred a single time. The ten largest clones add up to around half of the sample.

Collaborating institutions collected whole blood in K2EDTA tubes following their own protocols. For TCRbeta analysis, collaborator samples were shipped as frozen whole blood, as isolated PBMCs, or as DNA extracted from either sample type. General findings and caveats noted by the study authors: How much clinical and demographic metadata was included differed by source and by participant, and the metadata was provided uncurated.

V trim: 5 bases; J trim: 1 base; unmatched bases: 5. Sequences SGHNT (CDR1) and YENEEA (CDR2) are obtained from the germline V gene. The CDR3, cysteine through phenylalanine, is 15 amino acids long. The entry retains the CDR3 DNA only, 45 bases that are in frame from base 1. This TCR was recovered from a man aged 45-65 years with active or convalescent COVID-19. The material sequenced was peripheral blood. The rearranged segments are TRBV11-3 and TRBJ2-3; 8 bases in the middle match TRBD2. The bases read TGTGCCAGCAGCGCCACTAGCGGAGGCACAGATACGCAGTATTTT. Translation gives CASSATSGGTDTQYF.